Listed below are T cell receptor beta chains from one sample, sequenced in a study of T cell responses to AZD1222 COVID-19 vaccine. TCRdb's copy holds only in-frame clones and misses some; the assay was immunoSEQ multiplex PCR. Among 95,000 to 150,000 clones listed, 80% to 90% were seen once. This specimen was peripheral blood, taken on day 0 of AZD1222 vaccination. The receptor source for this set is an adult in good health. Each CDR3 is given with its conserved first and last residue. Each record gives: V gene, clone size, D gene, J gene, CDR3 protein, CDR3 DNA. The D gene is left open where the match is weak. Only some rows state a clone size, as once, few, many or a class for expanded clones.

v_call: TRBV7-8
clone_size: -
d_call: -
j_call: TRBJ2-1
cdr3_aa: CASSLYDEQFF
cdr3_nt: TGTGCCAGCAGCCTATATGATGAGCAGTTCTTC

v_call: TRBV2
clone_size: -
d_call: -
j_call: TRBJ2-7
cdr3_aa: CASSEGNPSYEQYF
cdr3_nt: TGTGCCAGCAGTGAAGGGAACCCGTCCTACGAGCAGTACTTC

v_call: TRBV6-5
clone_size: -
d_call: TRBD1
j_call: TRBJ1-1
cdr3_aa: CASSLQGKDTEAFF
cdr3_nt: TGTGCCAGCAGTTTACAGGGGAAGGACACTGAAGCTTTCTTT

v_call: TRBV20-1
clone_size: once
d_call: -
j_call: TRBJ2-5
cdr3_aa: CSARDKETQYF
cdr3_nt: TGCAGTGCTAGGGATAAAGAGACCCAGTACTTC

v_call: TRBV7-3
clone_size: -
d_call: -
j_call: TRBJ2-1
cdr3_aa: CASSLTTAQGNEQFF
cdr3_nt: TGTGCCAGCAGCTTAACGACCGCGCAGGGTAATGAGCAGTTCTTC

v_call: TRBV28
clone_size: -
d_call: -
j_call: TRBJ2-7
cdr3_aa: CASSFLDSPTLLRQQYF
cdr3_nt: TGTGCCAGCAGTTTCTTGGACAGTCCGACCCTTCTCCGCCAGCAGTACTTC

v_call: TRBV27
clone_size: -
d_call: -
j_call: TRBJ2-7
cdr3_aa: CAIPLTSLYEQYF
cdr3_nt: TGTGCCATCCCCCTGACAAGTCTCTACGAGCAGTACTTC

v_call: TRBV9
clone_size: -
d_call: -
j_call: TRBJ2-1
cdr3_aa: CASSVAAQVYNEQFF
cdr3_nt: TGTGCCAGCAGCGTAGCCGCCCAGGTATACAATGAGCAGTTCTTC

v_call: TRBV5-1
clone_size: -
d_call: -
j_call: TRBJ1-3
cdr3_aa: CASSSNTGSGNTIYF
cdr3_nt: TGCGCCAGCAGCTCGAATACGGGCTCTGGAAACACCATATATTTT

v_call: TRBV3-1/TRBV3-2
clone_size: -
d_call: TRBD2
j_call: TRBJ2-3
cdr3_aa: CASSQGGRTSWTDTQYF
cdr3_nt: TGTGCCAGCAGCCAAGGGGGGAGGACTAGCTGGACAGATACGCAGTATTTT

v_call: TRBV30
clone_size: -
d_call: -
j_call: TRBJ2-7
cdr3_aa: CAGGGTSYEQYF
cdr3_nt: TGTGCAGGTGGGGGAACTTCCTACGAGCAGTACTTC

v_call: TRBV5-1
clone_size: -
d_call: -
j_call: TRBJ1-4
cdr3_aa: CASSPREGEKLFF
cdr3_nt: TGCGCCAGCAGCCCAAGAGAGGGTGAAAAACTGTTTTTT

v_call: TRBV7-9
clone_size: -
d_call: -
j_call: TRBJ1-2
cdr3_aa: CASSWPGHYYGYTF
cdr3_nt: TGTGCCAGCAGCTGGCCGGGACACTACTATGGCTACACCTTC

v_call: TRBV25-1
clone_size: -
d_call: TRBD2
j_call: TRBJ2-1
cdr3_aa: CASSSSGTSYNEQFF
cdr3_nt: TGTGCCAGCTCCTCATCCGGGACTAGCTACAATGAGCAGTTCTTC

v_call: TRBV6-5
clone_size: -
d_call: -
j_call: TRBJ2-2
cdr3_aa: CASRSMLEGGELFF
cdr3_nt: TGTGCCAGCAGGTCGATGTTGGAGGGCGGGGAGCTGTTTTTT

v_call: TRBV5-4
clone_size: -
d_call: -
j_call: TRBJ2-7
cdr3_aa: CASSPKTGMSSYEQYF
cdr3_nt: TGTGCCAGCAGCCCGAAAACAGGAATGAGCTCCTACGAGCAGTACTTC

v_call: TRBV27
clone_size: -
d_call: -
j_call: TRBJ1-2
cdr3_aa: CATSPTGSAGVSYTF
cdr3_nt: TGTGCCACATCGCCGACTGGGTCCGCGGGGGTTAGCTACACCTTC

v_call: TRBV5-1
clone_size: -
d_call: -
j_call: TRBJ2-3
cdr3_aa: CASSLALPTDTQYF
cdr3_nt: TGCGCCAGCAGCTTGGCCCTTCCCACAGATACGCAGTATTTT

v_call: TRBV5-4
clone_size: -
d_call: -
j_call: TRBJ2-7
cdr3_aa: CASSPQLEGSHEQYF
cdr3_nt: TGTGCCAGCAGCCCCCAACTAGAAGGTAGTCACGAGCAGTACTTC